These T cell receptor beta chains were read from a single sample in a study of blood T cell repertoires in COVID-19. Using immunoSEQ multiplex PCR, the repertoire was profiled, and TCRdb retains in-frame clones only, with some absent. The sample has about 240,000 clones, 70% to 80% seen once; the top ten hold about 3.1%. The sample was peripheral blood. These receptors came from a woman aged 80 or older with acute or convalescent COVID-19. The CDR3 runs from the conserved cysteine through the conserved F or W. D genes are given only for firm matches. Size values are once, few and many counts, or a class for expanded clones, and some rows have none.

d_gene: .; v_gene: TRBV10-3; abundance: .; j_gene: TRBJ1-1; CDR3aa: CAISERQGGTEAFF; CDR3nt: TGTGCCATCAGTGAGAGACAAGGGGGCACTGAAGCTTTCTTT
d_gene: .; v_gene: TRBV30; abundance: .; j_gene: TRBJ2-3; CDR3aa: CAWTPGGRVGTDTQYF; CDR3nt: TGTGCCTGGACCCCGGGCGGCAGGGTGGGCACAGATACGCAGTATTTT
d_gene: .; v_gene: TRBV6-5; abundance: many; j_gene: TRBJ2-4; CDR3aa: CASSYLPPGDKNIQYF; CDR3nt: TGTGCCAGCAGTTACCTCCCCCCAGGGGACAAAAACATTCAGTACTTC
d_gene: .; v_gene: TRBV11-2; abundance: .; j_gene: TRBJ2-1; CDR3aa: CASSVQGAASGEQFF; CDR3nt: TGTGCCAGCAGCGTACAGGGGGCAGCTAGCGGGGAGCAGTTCTTC
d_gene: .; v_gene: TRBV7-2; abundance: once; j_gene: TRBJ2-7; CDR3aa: CASTPRGGRDEQYF; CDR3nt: TGTGCCAGCACCCCGAGGGGGGGCCGGGACGAGCAGTACTTC
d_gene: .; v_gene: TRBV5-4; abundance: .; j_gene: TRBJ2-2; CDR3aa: CASSQGSDANTGELFF; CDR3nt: TGTGCCAGCAGTCAGGGGTCCGATGCGAACACCGGGGAGCTGTTTTTT
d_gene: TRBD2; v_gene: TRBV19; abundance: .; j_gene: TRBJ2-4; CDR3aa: CASSRKREGAKNIQYF; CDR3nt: TGTGCCAGTAGTCGCAAGCGGGAGGGTGCCAAAAACATTCAGTACTTC
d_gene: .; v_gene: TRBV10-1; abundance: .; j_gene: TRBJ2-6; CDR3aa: CASSMSSGANVLTF; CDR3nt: TGCGCCAGCAGTATGAGCTCTGGGGCCAACGTCCTGACTTTC
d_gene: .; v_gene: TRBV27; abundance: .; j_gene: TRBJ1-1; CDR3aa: CASSLLAGSRNTEAFF; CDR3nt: TGTGCCAGCAGTTTATTAGCAGGGTCCCGAAACACTGAAGCTTTCTTT
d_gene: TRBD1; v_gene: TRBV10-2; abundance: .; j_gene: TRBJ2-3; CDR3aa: CASRATGGANTQYF; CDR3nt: TGCGCCAGCAGGGCGACAGGGGGCGCAAATACGCAGTATTTT
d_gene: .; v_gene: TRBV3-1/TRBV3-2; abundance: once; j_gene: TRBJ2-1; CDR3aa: CASSQDLASEQFF; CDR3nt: TGTGCCAGCAGCCAAGATTTAGCTAGTGAGCAGTTCTTC
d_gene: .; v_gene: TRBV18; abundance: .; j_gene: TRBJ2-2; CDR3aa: CASHTTGELFF; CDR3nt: TGTGCCAGTCACACCACCGGGGAGCTGTTTTTT
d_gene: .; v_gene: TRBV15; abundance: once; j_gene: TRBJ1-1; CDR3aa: CATSRDRLQGSATFF; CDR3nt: TGTGCCACCAGCAGAGATCGGTTACAGGGTTCCGCAACTTTCTTT
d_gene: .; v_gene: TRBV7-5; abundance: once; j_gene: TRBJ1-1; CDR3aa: CARRGQGGFMNTEAFF; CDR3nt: TGTGCCAGAAGGGGGCAGGGGGGTTTTATGAACACTGAAGCTTTCTTT
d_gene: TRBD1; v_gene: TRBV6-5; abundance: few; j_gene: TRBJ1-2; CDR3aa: CASSRGQGLLGYTF; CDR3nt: TGTGCCAGCAGTCGGGGACAGGGGTTACTCGGCTACACCTTC
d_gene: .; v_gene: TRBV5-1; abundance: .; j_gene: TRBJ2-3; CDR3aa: CASSLGGGARSTDTQYF; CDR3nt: TGCGCCAGCAGCTTAGGTGGGGGGGCCCGAAGCACAGATACGCAGTATTTT
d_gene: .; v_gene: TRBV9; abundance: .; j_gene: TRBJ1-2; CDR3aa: CASSPAGTFYGYTF; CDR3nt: TGTGCCAGCAGCCCCGCCGGGACATTCTATGGCTACACCTTC
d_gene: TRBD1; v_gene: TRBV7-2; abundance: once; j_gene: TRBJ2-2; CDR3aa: CASSLTGYVPSNTGELFF; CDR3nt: TGTGCCAGCAGCTTGACAGGGTACGTCCCCTCGAACACCGGGGAGCTGTTTTTT
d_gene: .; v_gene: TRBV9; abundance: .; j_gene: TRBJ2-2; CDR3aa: CASSAAGQTTGELFF; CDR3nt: TGTGCCAGCAGCGCCGCGGGACAGACTACCGGGGAGCTGTTTTTT
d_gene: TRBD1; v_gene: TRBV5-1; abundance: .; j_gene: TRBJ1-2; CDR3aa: CASSLGDRSNYGYTF; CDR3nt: TGCGCCAGCAGCTTGGGGGACAGGAGTAACTATGGCTACACCTTC
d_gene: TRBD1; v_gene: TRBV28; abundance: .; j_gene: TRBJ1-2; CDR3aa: CASSPSGGAKGYTF; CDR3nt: TGTGCCAGCAGCCCATCAGGGGGCGCGAAAGGCTACACCTTC
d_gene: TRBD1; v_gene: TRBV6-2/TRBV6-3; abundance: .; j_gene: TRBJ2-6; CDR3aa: CASSKLRTGYSGANVLTF; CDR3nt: TGTGCCAGCAGTAAATTACGGACAGGATACTCTGGGGCCAACGTCCTGACTTTC
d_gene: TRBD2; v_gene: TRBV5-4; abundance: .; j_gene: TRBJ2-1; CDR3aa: CASSLAGGTSFNEQFF; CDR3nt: TGTGCCAGCAGCTTGGCGGGGGGGACTAGCTTTAATGAGCAGTTCTTC
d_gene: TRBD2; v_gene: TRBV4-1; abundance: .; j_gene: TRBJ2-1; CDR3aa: CASSQVASGYNEQFF; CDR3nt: TGCGCCAGCAGCCAAGTGGCTAGCGGGTACAATGAGCAGTTCTTC
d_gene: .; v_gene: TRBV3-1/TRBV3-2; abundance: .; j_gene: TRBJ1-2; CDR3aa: CASSQQRGNYGYTF; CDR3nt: TGTGCCAGCAGCCAACAGAGAGGAAACTATGGCTACACCTTC
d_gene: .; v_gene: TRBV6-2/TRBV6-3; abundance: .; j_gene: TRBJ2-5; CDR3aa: CASSVVAVLETQYF; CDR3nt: TGTGCCAGCAGTGTGGTAGCGGTCCTCGAGACCCAGTACTTC
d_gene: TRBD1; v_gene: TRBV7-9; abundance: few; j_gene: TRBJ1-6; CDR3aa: CASRDRVDSPLHF; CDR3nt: TGTGCCAGCAGGGACAGGGTCGATTCACCCCTCCACTTT
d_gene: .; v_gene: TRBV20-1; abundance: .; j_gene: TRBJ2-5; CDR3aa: CSASNLERGGQETQYF; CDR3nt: TGCAGTGCTAGTAATCTAGAAAGGGGGGGCCAAGAGACCCAGTACTTC